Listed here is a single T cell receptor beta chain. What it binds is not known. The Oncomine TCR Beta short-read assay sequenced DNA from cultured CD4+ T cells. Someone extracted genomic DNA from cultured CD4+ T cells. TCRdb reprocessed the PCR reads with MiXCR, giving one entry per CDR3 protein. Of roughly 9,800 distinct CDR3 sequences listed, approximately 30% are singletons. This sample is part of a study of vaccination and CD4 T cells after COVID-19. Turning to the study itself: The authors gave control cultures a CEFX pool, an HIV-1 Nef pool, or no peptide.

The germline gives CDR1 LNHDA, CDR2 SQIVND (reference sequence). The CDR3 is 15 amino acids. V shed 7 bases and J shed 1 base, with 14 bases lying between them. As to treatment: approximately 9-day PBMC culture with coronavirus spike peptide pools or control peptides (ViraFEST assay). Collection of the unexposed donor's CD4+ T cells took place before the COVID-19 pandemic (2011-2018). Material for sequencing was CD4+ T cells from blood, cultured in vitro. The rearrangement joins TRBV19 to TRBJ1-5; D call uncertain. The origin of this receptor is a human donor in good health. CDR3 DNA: TGTGCCAGTAACAGAGATTTTTCGAGCAATCAGCCCCAGCATTTT. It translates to CASNRDFSSNQPQHF.